This T cell receptor (beta chain) was captured by sequencing in a study of Tregs in tolerant kidney transplant recipients. V was clipped by 7 bases and J by 1 base, with 16 bases between them. The CDR3 length is 15 residues. Germline-derived CDR1 and CDR2 are SGHVS and FQNEAQ. Here immunoSEQ multiplex PCR was the method, and the copy in TCRdb shows in-frame clones only, minus some. The sample lists some 15,000 clones; around four fifths were seen once. This rearrangement joins TRBV7-8 to TRBJ1-2; weak D call: TRBD1 (6 bases). Sequences were derived from Tregs from blood, sampled before the transplant. This TCR came from a human donor who received a combined kidney and bone marrow transplant. The DNA of the CDR3 is TGTGCCAGCACCCCAGGGGACGGCCTTAACTATGGCTACACCTTC. This translates into CASTPGDGLNYGYTF.